This T cell receptor beta chain was found in a study of prognosis after radiotherapy for stage I lung cancer. Study details: The tumor was squamous cell carcinoma for roughly seven patients; for around eleven, it was adenocarcinoma.

Germline V lookup: CDR1 MDHEN, CDR2 SYDVKM. Trimming shortened V by 6 bases and J by 8 bases, and 10 bases separated the two germline ends. This CDR3 contains 11 residues. This clonotype was seen repeatedly, ten times or more. Its antigen remains unidentified. Points from the study as a whole: Samples before stereotactic body radiation therapy had more unique TCR clones (median roughly 10,000 versus 7,000).

Two rounds of multiplex PCR amplified TCR beta CDR3 from genomic DNA. It was primers specific to each TRBV and TRBJ gene that first-round PCR used. Each CDR3 protein is one row after TCRdb ran MiXCR on the multiplex PCR reads. The sample gives 15,000 to 20,000 distinct CDR3 sequences, around 30% of which show up once; 30% to 40% is in the top ten. The TCR was taken from a donor aged 50 or older with non-small cell lung cancer. The sequencing used PBMCs, collected before or after stereotactic body radiation therapy (not recorded which). The chain is built from TRBV28 and TRBJ1-1, with D possibly being TRBD1 (5 bases). CDR3 coding DNA: TGTGCCAGCAGAGGGACCGGGGAAGCTTTCTTT. Translated, it gives CASRGTGEAFF.